This T cell receptor beta chain was captured in a study of control samples from healthy donors and cancer patients. The V and J ends lost 4 bases and 8 bases, in that order; junction bases with no gene match: 6. Germline V gives CDR1 MNHEY, CDR2 SVGEGT. There are 15 residues in the CDR3. Method: immunoSEQ multiplex PCR; TCRdb's copy keeps in-frame clones and lacks some. The sample has under 150,000 clones; about 95% are singletons. This clone has a single count. This TCR derives from a man between 25 and 39 years old in good health. The gene calls are TRBV6-2 or TRBV6-3 and TRBJ1-6; 9 nucleotides line up with TRBD1. Sequenced sample: blood. In nucleotides, the CDR3 is TGTGCCAGCAGTTCTCCGGGACAGGGCTATTCACCCCTCCACTTT. This codes for CASSSPGQGYSPLHF.